The 30 T cell receptor beta chains below were found in one sample sequenced in a study of response to subunit inactivated influenza vaccine. TCRdb reprocessed the RT-PCR reads with MiXCR, giving one entry per CDR3 protein. The profile shows roughly 540,000 distinct CDR3 sequences, 20% to 25% of them singletons. Separately, the same data were catalogued under a study of T cells expressing NK-cell markers. In that study: Production of TCR beta cDNA relied on 5'RACE template switching with UMIs.

The source was CD4+ T cells sorted from PBMCs, collected 11 to 12 days after vaccination. The receptors originated from a man aged 50 to 60 who received an inactivated influenza vaccine.

In its sample, this clonotype was seen a few times. The chain is built from TRBV7-2 and TRBJ1-2; TRBD1 matches at 7 bases. The germline CDR1 and CDR2 sequences are SGHTA and FQGNSA. The CDR3 has 14 residues. Trimming took 4 bases from V and 4 from J; bases not matched to a gene: 6. The CDR3 spells CASSSQGGSYGYTF. CDR3 bases: TGTGCCAGCAGCTCTCAGGGGGGTAGCTATGGCTACACCTTC. The full variable domain, its missing parts supplied by reference TRBV7-2 and TRBJ1-2, is GAGVSQSPSNKVTEKGKDVELRCDPISGHTALYWYRQSLGQGLEFLIYFQGNSAPDKSGLPSDRFSAERTGGSVSTLTIQRTQQEDSAVYLCASSSQGGSYGYTFGSGTRLTVV.

This chain joins TRBV20-1 and TRBJ2-5, with 8 bases that match TRBD2. V lost 3 bases to trimming and J lost 4 bases; unmatched junction nucleotides: 16. The CDR3 length is 17 residues. The germline V gene encodes CDR1 DFQATT and CDR2 SNEGSKA (reference sequence). CDR3 in DNA: TGCAGTGCTAGTCCCCCCACCGGGCGGGGGGCCCCAGAGACCCAGTACTTC. Amino acid sequence: CSASPPTGRGAPETQYF.

This clonotype has a handful of counts. The V and J genes are TRBV7-6 and TRBJ2-2, with D tentatively TRBD1 (6 bases). V lost 6 bases to trimming and J lost 5 bases, with 16 bases between them. The CDR3 spans 15 residues. Germline CDR1 SGHVS, CDR2 FNYEAQ. CDR3 in amino acids: CASRNREIFTGELFF. In nucleotides, the CDR3 is TGTGCCAGCAGGAACAGGGAGATTTTTACCGGGGAGCTGTTTTTT.

Only a few counts were recorded for this clonotype. This sequence joins TRBV6-1 and TRBJ2-2; the D call may be TRBD1 or TRBD2 (5 bases each). Trimming took off 6 bases at V and 0 bases at J, with 11 bases between the two ends. The CDR3 consists of 15 residues. Germline CDR1 is MNHNS and CDR2 is SASEGT. CDR3 loop: CASRPGPTNTGELFF. CDR3 sequence (DNA): TGTGCCAGCAGACCGGGACCAACGAACACCGGGGAGCTGTTTTTT.

This chain links TRBV20-1 with TRBJ2-5; maybe TRBD2 (6 bases). V was trimmed by 5 bases and J by 5 bases, leaving 15 bases between them. Germline V gene lookup returns CDR1 DFQATT and CDR2 SNEGSKA (reference sequence). The CDR3 loop spans 13 amino acids. The CDR3 nucleotides read TGCAGTGCTCCTGTTGCGGGAATTGAGACCCAGTACTTC. Its translation is CSAPVAGIETQYF.

This clonotype was recorded only once. The chain employs TRBV18 and TRBJ1-1, with D unresolved. With 3 bases removed from V and 3 bases from J, the gap between germline ends came to 11 bases. Germline V gives CDR1 KGHSH, CDR2 LQKENI. The CDR3 consists of 14 residues. CDR3 amino acids: CASSPARADTEAFF. The CDR3 DNA reads TGTGCCAGCTCACCCGCGAGGGCGGACACTGAAGCTTTCTTT.

This clonotype was counted only a few times. V usage is TRBV20-1 and J usage is TRBJ1-4, with D perhaps matching TRBD1 (5 bases). CDR1 DFQATT and CDR2 SNEGSKA come from the germline V gene (reference sequence). The V end was cut by 4 bases, the J end by 8 bases, with 11 bases between. This CDR3 is 12 amino acids long. The CDR3 loop is CSATGSREKLFF. CDR3 DNA: TGCAGTGCTACAGGGTCCAGAGAAAAACTGTTTTTT.

This clonotype was seen only a few times. The V and J genes are TRBV29-1 and TRBJ2-2; 7 bases are shared with TRBD2. This CDR3 is built from 14 residues. J lost 2 bases, V lost 4 bases, and 4 bases had no gene match. CDR1 and CDR2 (germline): SQVTM, ANQGSEA. CDR3: CSVAAGFNTGELFF. In DNA, the CDR3 is TGCAGCGTTGCAGCGGGGTTTAACACCGGGGAGCTGTTTTTT.

This clonotype was counted ten times or more. The rearrangement uses TRBV29-1 and TRBJ2-7, with D perhaps given as TRBD1 or TRBD2 (5 bases each). Germline V gives CDR1 SQVTM, CDR2 ANQGSEA. V lost 8 bases and J 0 bases, leaving 11 bases between the germline ends. The CDR3 is made up of 12 amino acids. CDR3 DNA: TGCAGCACACGGGACGGCTCCTACGAGCAGTACTTC. It specifies CSTRDGSYEQYF.

The chain links TRBV20-1 to TRBJ2-1; D not resolved. This CDR3 is built from 12 residues. V was pared by 5 bases and J by 4 bases, with 9 bases between. Looked up from germline, CDR1 is DFQATT and CDR2 is SNEGSKA (reference sequence). The CDR3 coding sequence is TGCAGTGCTGAACGACCGTACAATGAGCAGTTCTTC. Its protein product is CSAERPYNEQFF.

The rearrangement uses TRBV5-5 and TRBJ2-1, with 11 bases aligning to TRBD2. The ends lost 3 bases at V and 4 bases at J; junction bases unmatched: 6. Germline V CDR1 and CDR2: SGHKS, YYEKEE (reference sequence). CDR3 length equals 16 residues. DNA for the CDR3: TGTGCCAGCAGCTCCTCTAGCGGGGGGTTGTACAATGAGCAGTTCTTC. This codes for CASSSSSGGLYNEQFF.

V gene TRBV3-1 combines with J gene TRBJ2-3, with D uncertain. Trimming pared 5 bases from V and 5 bases from J, leaving 8 bases between. Germline V gene data show CDR1 as LGHDT and CDR2 as YNNKEL (reference sequence). The CDR3 runs 12 residues. The CDR3 DNA follows: TGTGCCAGCAGCTATGCAAGAGATACGCAGTATTTT. Its protein is CASSYARDTQYF.

This clonotype was observed a few times. The chain couples TRBV5-1 to TRBJ2-1; D possibly corresponds to TRBD2 (5 bases). Looked up from germline, CDR1 is SGHRS and CDR2 is YFSETQ. The germline V and J ends were trimmed by 3 bases and 9 bases, with 13 bases remaining between them. This CDR3 region has 13 residues. DNA for the CDR3: TGCGCCAGCAGCTCTGATAGGAGGATTGAGCAGTTCTTC. Residues: CASSSDRRIEQFF.

V and J are TRBV7-2 and TRBJ2-1; TRBD2 matches 7 bases. V lost 4 bases to trimming and J lost 0 bases; unmatched junction nucleotides: 6. Germline V lookup: CDR1 SGHTA, CDR2 FQGNSA. This CDR3 is built from 16 residues. The CDR3 region has the DNA TGTGCCAGCAGCTACACTAGCGCGAGCTCCTACAATGAGCAGTTCTTC. It codes for CASSYTSASSYNEQFF.

The rearrangement uses TRBV20-1 and TRBJ2-1; no definite D call. Germline V gene data show CDR1 as DFQATT and CDR2 as SNEGSKA (reference sequence). Between the trimmed V and J ends, which lost 3 bases and 8 bases, there was a span of 11 bases. The CDR3 sequence is 12 residues long. The CDR3, as DNA: TGCAGTGCTAGGATGCCGCCATATGAGCAGTTCTTC. This gives the protein CSARMPPYEQFF.

This clonotype was recorded a few times. The chain recombines TRBV5-1 with TRBJ2-1, with D tentatively TRBD2 (5 bases). CDR1 and CDR2 from the germline V gene are SGHRS and YFSETQ. V was cut by 7 bases and J by 8 bases, with 19 bases left in between. The CDR3 is 14 amino acids. The DNA of the CDR3 is TGCGCCAGCGCCCGGACTGGGTTTGACCATGAGCAGTTCTTC. Amino acid sequence: CASARTGFDHEQFF.

The J gene is TRBJ2-6, the V gene TRBV6-5; the D is unclear. Germline CDR1 and CDR2: MNHEY and SVGAGI. Trimming took off 2 bases at V and 2 bases at J, with 13 bases between the two ends. The CDR3 extends over 17 amino acids. CDR3 nucleotide sequence: TGTGCCAGCAGTTACAATCGGCCCCGTACTGGGGCCAACGTCCTGACTTTC. Its protein is CASSYNRPRTGANVLTF.

This clonotype was observed a few times. The rearrangement uses TRBV24-1 and TRBJ2-1, with TRBD2 matching 11 bases. The trim removed 4 bases at V and 6 bases at J, leaving 10 bases unmatched. CDR3 length: 17 amino acids. Germline V lookup: CDR1 KGHDR, CDR2 SFDVKD. The DNA of the CDR3 is TGTGCCACCAGTGACACTAGCGGGGGAAACTCCGTCAATGAGCAGTTCTTC. This translates into CATSDTSGGNSVNEQFF.

This clonotype was counted at least ten times. This chain uses TRBV12-3 or TRBV12-4 with TRBJ1-5, with 8 bases that match TRBD1. The V gene end was trimmed by 3 bases and the J gene end by 6 bases; junction bases not matched to a gene: 7. This CDR3 spans 15 amino acids. DNA for the CDR3: TGTGCCAGCAGTTTCGGGCAGGGGGCCTTTCAGCCCCAGCATTTT. Translating it yields CASSFGQGAFQPQHF.

This clonotype has more than one count but fewer than ten. The rearrangement uses TRBV7-9 and TRBJ1-3, with D maybe TRBD1 (6 bases). Germline V gene data show CDR1 as SEHNR and CDR2 as FQNEAQ (reference sequence). The CDR3 has 16 amino acids. V was trimmed by 5 bases and J by 0 bases, leaving 14 bases between them. In DNA, the CDR3 is TGTGCCAGCAGCACGAGACAGGCCTACTCTGGAAACACCATATATTTT. Its protein product is CASSTRQAYSGNTIYF.

The V gene is TRBV7-8, the J gene TRBJ2-7; perhaps TRBD1 as D (6 bases). This CDR3 is built from 15 residues. Trimming shortened V by 5 bases and J by 0 bases, and 14 bases separated the two germline ends. Germline values: CDR1 SGHVS, CDR2 FQNEAQ. The CDR3 region has the DNA TGTGCCAGCAGCACTCCGGGACACACCTCCTACGAGCAGTACTTC. This gives the protein CASSTPGHTSYEQYF. The whole variable domain, filled in from reference TRBV7-8 and TRBJ2-7, reads GAGVSQSPRYKVAKRGQDVALRCDPISGHVSLFWYQQALGQGPEFLTYFQNEAQLDKSGLPSDRFFAERPEGSVSTLKIQRTQQEDSAVYLCASSTPGHTSYEQYFGPGTRLTVT.

In this sample, this clonotype turned up a few times. The chain links TRBV6-2 or TRBV6-3 to TRBJ1-5; a weak D match, TRBD1 (6 bases). The CDR3 runs to 13 residues. V shed 6 bases and J shed 9 bases, with 15 bases lying between them. Germline loops: CDR1 MNHEY, CDR2 SVGEGT. CDR3: CASRQGSRGPQHF. DNA of the CDR3: TGTGCCAGCAGACAGGGATCACGGGGGCCCCAGCATTTT.

This clonotype was observed at least ten times. This chain connects TRBV20-1 to TRBJ1-6; D gene uncertain. V lost 4 bases to trimming and J lost 4 bases, with 14 bases between them. Germline CDR1 DFQATT, CDR2 SNEGSKA (reference sequence). This CDR3 contains 15 residues. The CDR3 bases are TGCAGTGCTATAGAAACTAGAGGTTATAATTCACCCCTCCACTTT. It specifies CSAIETRGYNSPLHF.

This clonotype was counted once. The chain is built from TRBV12-3 or TRBV12-4 and TRBJ1-3; D uncertain. V lost 10 bases and J 0 bases, leaving 7 bases between the germline ends. The CDR3 runs to 12 residues. CDR3 residues: CAISSSGNTIYF. CDR3 nucleotides: TGTGCCATCAGCAGCTCTGGAAACACCATATATTTT.

This clonotype has ten or more counts. The chain combines TRBV5-6 with TRBJ2-7; no reliable D call. In germline, CDR1 is SGHDT, CDR2 YYEEEE. With 4 bases removed from V and 6 bases from J, the gap between germline ends came to 14 bases. The CDR3 covers 13 residues. As DNA, the CDR3 is TGTGCCAGCAGCCGCCAGATCGGTAGCGAGCAGTACTTC. Translating it yields CASSRQIGSEQYF.

Only one count was recorded for this clonotype. J is TRBJ2-7 and V is TRBV28, with D maybe TRBD2 (7 bases). Trimming took 2 bases from V and 3 from J, leaving 11 bases between them. Germline CDR1 and CDR2: MDHEN and SYDVKM. The CDR3 runs to 14 residues. CDR3 nucleotides: TGTGCCAGCAGTTTAACGGGGGGCCTCTACGAGCAGTACTTC. Protein sequence: CASSLTGGLYEQYF.

Only a few counts were recorded for this clonotype. The rearrangement uses TRBV20-1 and TRBJ2-1; possibly TRBD1 for D (5 bases). Germline V gives CDR1 DFQATT, CDR2 SNEGSKA (reference sequence). The length of the CDR3 is 14 residues. With 5 bases removed from V and 3 bases from J, the gap between germline ends came to 14 bases. The CDR3 protein is CSADIDSNYNEQFF. The DNA of the CDR3 is TGCAGTGCTGATATTGACAGTAACTACAATGAGCAGTTCTTC.

The rearrangement uses TRBV7-3 and TRBJ2-2; TRBD1 matches at 7 bases. The CDR3 sequence is 17 residues long. CDR1 is SGHTA and CDR2 is FQGTGA in the germline V gene. J gave up 1 base and V 5 bases, and 10 bases lay outside the gene matches. CDR3 nucleotide sequence: TGTGCCAGCAGCGCAAATACCGGGACAGAGAACACCGGGGAGCTGTTTTTT. Protein product: CASSANTGTENTGELFF.

This clonotype has just a few counts. The chain carries TRBV7-2 and TRBJ2-7; either TRBD1 or TRBD2 may fit D (5 bases each). V was trimmed by 0 bases and J by 2 bases, leaving 11 bases between them. CDR1 is SGHTA, CDR2 FQGNSA, per germline. The CDR3 has 15 amino acids. The CDR3 loop reads CASSLAGDLAYEQYF. The CDR3 bases are TGTGCCAGCAGCTTAGCAGGGGACCTCGCCTACGAGCAGTACTTC. Based on the CDR3 plus reference TRBV7-2 and TRBJ2-7, the full variable domain is GAGVSQSPSNKVTEKGKDVELRCDPISGHTALYWYRQSLGQGLEFLIYFQGNSAPDKSGLPSDRFSAERTGGSVSTLTIQRTQQEDSAVYLCASSLAGDLAYEQYFGPGTRLTVT.

The rearrangement joins TRBV7-2 to TRBJ1-1; 8 nucleotides align to TRBD1. The CDR3 is made up of 16 amino acids. Looked up from germline, CDR1 is SGHTA and CDR2 is FQGNSA. Trimming took 5 bases from V and 5 from J; bases not matched to a gene: 13. DNA of the CDR3: TGTGCCAGCAGCCTAGACAGGGGAGGCTTAAAGACTGAAGCTTTCTTT. This translates into CASSLDRGGLKTEAFF. Full variable domain (missing parts from reference TRBV7-2 and TRBJ1-1): GAGVSQSPSNKVTEKGKDVELRCDPISGHTALYWYRQSLGQGLEFLIYFQGNSAPDKSGLPSDRFSAERTGGSVSTLTIQRTQQEDSAVYLCASSLDRGGLKTEAFFGQGTRLTVV.